These 9 T cell receptor beta chains share one sample of origin, sequenced in a study of cytomegalovirus exposure and HLA in healthy donors. In the PCR, 60 Vbeta and 13 Jbeta primers were used. Clones were read by immunoSEQ multiplex PCR, and TCRdb kept only the in-frame ones, dropping some. The sample records under 150,000 clones, approximately 80% being singletons. Sequencing was performed on PBMCs. The receptors originated from a man in his late teens or twenties in good health and CMV-seronegative.

The rearrangement uses TRBV27 and TRBJ2-5, with D tentatively TRBD1 (5 bases). The J call may be faulty, since TRBJ2-7 better matches the DNA end. Germline V CDR1 and CDR2: MNHEY, SMNVEV (reference sequence). This CDR3 spans 14 amino acids. CDR3 amino acids: CASSSPRDSYEQYF. CDR3 nucleotides: TGTGCCAGCAGTTCCCCCAGGGACTCCTACGAGCAGTACTTC.

The chain joins TRBV19 to TRBJ2-7; D possibly corresponds to TRBD2 (6 bases). Trimming left V 10 bases short and J 0 bases short, with 13 bases between. CDR3 length equals 13 residues. Looked up from germline, CDR1 is LNHDA and CDR2 is SQIVND (reference sequence). CDR3 amino acids: CATGARGSYEQYF. CDR3 bases: TGTGCCACTGGGGCGCGGGGCTCCTACGAGCAGTACTTC.

The J gene is TRBJ2-7, the V gene TRBV6-1, with 10 bases fitting TRBD2. Germline CDR1 is MNHNS and CDR2 is SASEGT. With V trimmed by 4 bases and J by 7 bases, 7 bases remained unmatched. CDR3 length: 14 amino acids. CDR3 DNA: TGTGCCAGCAGTGTGGGGACTAGCGCCCGAGAGCAGTACTTC. Amino acids: CASSVGTSAREQYF.

V and J are TRBV6-1 and TRBJ2-7, with TRBD2 matching over 10 bases. CDR3 size: 14 residues. The J segment lost 0 bases and the V segment lost 10 bases, leaving 6 bases of the junction unmatched. From germline, CDR1 is MNHNS and CDR2 SASEGT. The CDR3 spells CATPSGGGSYEQYF. The DNA for the CDR3 is TGTGCCACCCCAAGCGGGGGGGGCTCCTACGAGCAGTACTTC.

The table lists this clone with a few counts. V gene TRBV6-6 combines with J gene TRBJ2-7; the match to TRBD2 covers 8 bases. The germline V gene encodes CDR1 MNHNY and CDR2 SVGAGI (reference sequence). This CDR3 contains 16 residues. J gave up 0 bases and V 6 bases, and 10 bases lay outside the gene matches. CDR3 sequence: CASSPPGTRSSYEQYF. CDR3 bases: TGTGCCAGCAGCCCACCCGGGACTAGGAGCTCCTACGAGCAGTACTTC.

This chain links TRBV6-1 with TRBJ2-5, with 10 bases that match TRBD2. Germline trimming cut 1 base from V and 4 bases from J; bases unmatched to any gene: 12. CDR1 MNHNS and CDR2 SASEGT come from the germline V gene. This CDR3 has 18 amino acids. DNA of the CDR3: TGTGCCAGCAGTGAAGTCTGGAGGTCTAGCGGGAGAAGAGAGACCCAGTACTTC. Translating gives CASSEVWRSSGRRETQYF.

The V call is TRBV28, the J call TRBJ2-7; 14 nucleotides agree with TRBD2. In germline, CDR1 is MDHEN, CDR2 SYDVKM. The V segment lost 4 bases and the J segment 4 bases; nucleotides outside the gene matches: 9. CDR3 length: 17 residues. CDR3 coding DNA: TGTGCCAGCAGTTACCCCGGGACTAGCGGGAGAGGGTACGAGCAGTACTTC. Amino acid sequence: CASSYPGTSGRGYEQYF. Looking up the rest from reference TRBV28 and TRBJ2-7 gives the full variable domain: DVKVTQSSRYLVKRTGEKVFLECVQDMDHENMFWYRQDPGLGLRLIYFSYDVKMKEKGDIPEGYSVSREKKERFSLILESASTNQTSMYLCASSYPGTSGRGYEQYFGPGTRLTVT.

V gene TRBV6-6 combines with J gene TRBJ1-5; 9 positions match TRBD1. Per germline, CDR1 MNHNY and CDR2 SVGAGI (reference sequence). The CDR3 has 15 amino acids. With V trimmed by 6 bases and J by 0 bases, 3 bases remained unmatched. This CDR3 is CASRETGGSNQPQHF. The CDR3 DNA reads TGTGCCAGCAGAGAGACAGGGGGTAGCAATCAGCCCCAGCATTTT.

This chain links TRBV9 with TRBJ2-1, with 8 bases identical to TRBD2. CDR1 SGDLS and CDR2 YYNGEE come from the germline V gene. V lost 3 bases, J lost 8 bases, and 16 bases stayed unmatched. The CDR3 spans 17 residues. The CDR3, as DNA: TGTGCCAGCAGCGCGAGGAATGGACTAGCTGACGTGGATGAGCAGTTCTTC. It encodes CASSARNGLADVDEQFF.